A selection of T cell receptor beta chains follows, all from one sample in a study of cytomegalovirus exposure and HLA in healthy donors. The repertoire was sequenced with immunoSEQ multiplex PCR; TCRdb's copy has only in-frame clones and lacks some. In the table there are under 150,000 clones, 70% to 85% of which are singletons. Sample: PBMCs. Source of these receptors: a male donor in good health and CMV-seronegative. Each CDR3 is given with its conserved first and last residue. A D gene is named only where the DNA matches it firmly. The size of a clone is reported for some rows only, either as once, few or many, or as a class for expanded clones.

v_call	clone_size	d_call	j_call	cdr3_aa	cdr3_nt
TRBV6-6	NA	TRBD2	TRBJ2-1	CASSGTSGRHNEQFF	TGTGCCAGCAGTGGGACTAGCGGGAGGCACAATGAGCAGTTCTTC
TRBV9	NA	TRBD2	TRBJ2-2	CASSGSGRHTGELFF	TGTGCCAGCAGCGGTAGCGGGAGGCACACCGGGGAGCTGTTTTTT
TRBV30	NA	NA	TRBJ1-1	CAWSVLGPEAFF	TGTGCCTGGAGTGTACTAGGACCTGAAGCTTTCTTT
TRBV11-3	NA	NA	TRBJ2-5	CASSSPTGEFRETQYF	TGTGCCAGCAGCTCCCCGACGGGAGAGTTCCGAGAGACCCAGTACTTC
TRBV6-6	NA	TRBD1	TRBJ1-6	CASSSPGQGPNSPLHF	TGTGCCAGCAGTTCCCCGGGACAGGGGCCAAATTCACCCCTCCACTTT
TRBV7-2	NA	TRBD1	TRBJ2-3	CASSIHRDRVTDTQYF	TGTGCCAGCAGCATACACCGGGACAGAGTTACAGATACGCAGTATTTT
TRBV7-2	NA	TRBD2	TRBJ2-7	CATGGTSGSYEQYF	TGTGCCACGGGCGGGACTAGCGGGTCCTACGAGCAGTACTTC
TRBV6-5	few	NA	TRBJ1-3	CASRPTGWDTIYF	TGTGCCAGCCGACCGACTGGGTGGGACACCATATATTTT
TRBV28	NA	NA	TRBJ1-3	CAGKRTGGNTIYF	TGTGCCGGAAAAAGGACCGGCGGGAACACCATATATTTT
TRBV28	NA	NA	TRBJ1-1	CASSFRGLMNTEAFF	TGTGCCAGCAGTTTTAGAGGGCTCATGAACACTGAAGCTTTCTTT
TRBV27	NA	TRBD2	TRBJ2-3	CASSLGPSDREAQYF	TGTGCCAGCAGTTTAGGCCCCTCTGACCGGGAGGCGCAGTATTTT
TRBV2	NA	NA	TRBJ1-2	CASSALGGNGYTF	TGTGCCAGCAGTGCTTTGGGAGGGAATGGCTACACCTTC
TRBV19	NA	TRBD1	TRBJ2-7	CASSRTGGLSYEQYF	TGTGCCAGTAGCCGAACAGGGGGCCTCTCCTACGAGCAGTACTTC
TRBV5-4	NA	TRBD1	TRBJ1-2	CASSLDGGQGADGYTF	TGTGCCAGCAGCTTGGATGGGGGACAGGGGGCGGATGGCTACACCTTC
TRBV27	NA	NA	TRBJ1-1	CASSLSGKGEAFF	TGTGCCAGCAGTTTGTCAGGGAAGGGAGAAGCTTTCTTT
TRBV4-1	NA	NA	TRBJ2-7	CASSQARGAPYEQYF	TGCGCCAGCAGCCAAGCGCGGGGAGCTCCCTACGAGCAGTACTTC